The clone carrying this T cell receptor beta chain was seen a single time. Its target is not known. The naive CD8 fraction comprised CD45RO-negative cells positively selected for CCR7 and excluded terminally differentiated effector memory CD45RA+ cells. The data belong to a study of shared clonotypes between healthy human individuals. Study-level findings and limits: The donor pool, a small one, limited the genetic and exposure-history diversity represented.

At the deep level, the assay was run. Profiled with immunoSEQ multiplex PCR; TCRdb holds only in-frame clones, not every one. The sample consists of 2 million to 2.5 million clones, about 92% of them appearing once. The CDR3 totals 14 residues. CDR1 and CDR2 from the germline V gene are MDHEN and SYDVKM. V was pared by 6 bases and J by 2 bases, with 12 bases between. Input material: naive CD8+ T cells from PBMCs. The chain links TRBV28 to TRBJ2-3, with D hard to call. The receptor comes from a man in his late teens or twenties in good health. Some clones in this sample may be carry-over from other donors' samples. CDR3 in amino acids: CASSSDSFTDTQYF. The DNA for the CDR3 is TGTGCCAGCAGCTCCGACTCGTTCACAGATACGCAGTATTTT.